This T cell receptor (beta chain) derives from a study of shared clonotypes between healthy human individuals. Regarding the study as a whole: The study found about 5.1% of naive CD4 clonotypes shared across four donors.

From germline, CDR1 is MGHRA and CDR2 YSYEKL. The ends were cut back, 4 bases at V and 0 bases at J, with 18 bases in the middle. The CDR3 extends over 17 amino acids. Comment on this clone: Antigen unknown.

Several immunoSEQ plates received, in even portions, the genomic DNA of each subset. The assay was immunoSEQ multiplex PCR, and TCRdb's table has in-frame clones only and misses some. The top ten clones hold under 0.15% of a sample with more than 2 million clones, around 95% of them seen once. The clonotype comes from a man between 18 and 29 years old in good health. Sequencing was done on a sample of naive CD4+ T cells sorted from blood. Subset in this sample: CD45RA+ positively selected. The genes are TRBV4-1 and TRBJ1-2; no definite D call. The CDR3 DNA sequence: TGCGCCAGCAGCCTGAGAGCCGCTGGGGTGACTAACTATGGCTACACCTTC. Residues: CASSLRAAGVTNYGYTF.